What follows is one TCR beta chain and its context. Antigen specificity is unknown. Hyperthyroidism in these 18- to 65-year-old patients was newly diagnosed, lasting under 2 months. The data stem from a study of Graves' ophthalmopathy and Graves' hyperthyroidism. Study-level points and caveats: Ophthalmopathy progression predictions by the model showed roughly 75% specificity and about 70% sensitivity. Blood also held most thyroid clonotypes expanded above 0.001 frequency.

The CDR3 extends over 17 amino acids. Trimming removed 5 bases from V and 5 bases from J; junction bases left unmatched: 9. Germline V gene sequence: CDR1 SEHNR, CDR2 FQNEAQ (reference sequence). RNA served as the template for amplifying TCR beta CDR3 regions. Scientists carried out first-round RT-PCR using HTBI primers and then a second-round multiplex PCR. TCRdb used MiXCR to reprocess the multiplex PCR reads, holding one entry per CDR3 protein. Of almost 40,000 distinct CDR3 sequences listed, approximately 53% are singletons. The clonotype originates from an adult woman with stable Graves' hyperthyroidism. The sample taken for sequencing was peripheral blood. The chain employs TRBV7-9 and TRBJ2-5; TRBD2 matches 15 bases. This chain's CDR3 is CASSPRTSGRAWETQYF. Written as DNA, the CDR3 is TGTGCCAGCAGCCCCAGGACTAGCGGGAGGGCCTGGGAGACCCAGTACTTC.